This T cell receptor beta chain stems from a study of metastatic and nonmetastatic thyroid tumors. This clone was picked up many times. One junction end does not reproduce the germline sequence, and a read error may be involved. This sample also contains other DNA sequences that code for the same CDR3. Using MiXCR, TCRdb reanalyzed the PCR reads. The sample yields roughly 83,000 clones, under 15% seen once. Each patient came to thyroid surgery without any prior treatment (of any kind). CDR3 length: 15 amino acids. Per the germline V gene, CDR1 is SGHVS and CDR2 is FQNEAQ. The source material was blood. This clonotype was sampled from a female donor with papillary thyroid cancer or a benign thyroid nodule (not recorded which). Some clones in this sample may be carry-over from other donors' samples. The chain has TRBV7-8 and TRBJ2-7; 10 nucleotides align to TRBD2. CDR3 region: CASSLRTSGSYEQYF. For the CDR3, the DNA is TGTGCCAGCAGCTTACGGACTAGCGGCTCCTACGAGCAGTACTTT. The entire variable domain, with the rest obtained from reference TRBV7-8 and TRBJ2-7, is as follows: GAGVSQSPRYKVAKRGQDVALRCDPISGHVSLFWYQQALGQGPEFLTYFQNEAQLDKSGLPSDRFFAERPEGSVSTLKIQRTQQEDSAVYLCASSLRTSGSYEQYFGPGTRLTVT.